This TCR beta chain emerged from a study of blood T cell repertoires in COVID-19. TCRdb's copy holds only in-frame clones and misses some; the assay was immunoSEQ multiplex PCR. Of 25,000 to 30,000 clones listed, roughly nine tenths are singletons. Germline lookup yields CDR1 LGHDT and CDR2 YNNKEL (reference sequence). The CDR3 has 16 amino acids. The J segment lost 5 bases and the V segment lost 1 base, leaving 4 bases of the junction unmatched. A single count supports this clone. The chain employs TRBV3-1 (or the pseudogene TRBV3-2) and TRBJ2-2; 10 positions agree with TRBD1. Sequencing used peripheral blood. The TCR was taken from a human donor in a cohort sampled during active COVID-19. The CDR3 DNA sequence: TGTGCCAGCAGCCAAGCCGGGACAGGGGAAACCGGGGAGCTGTTTTTT. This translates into CASSQAGTGETGELFF.